This TCR beta chain emerged from a study of breast tumors, draining lymph nodes, adjacent tissues. The lymph nodes were axillary draining lymph nodes from breast cancer patients. CDR1 and CDR2 (germline): SEHNR, FQNEAQ (reference sequence). CDR3 length: 14 amino acids. The V end was cut by 1 base, the J end by 7 bases, with 10 bases between. TCRdb re-derived calls from the multiplex PCR reads in MiXCR, one entry per CDR3 protein. Seen here are some 120,000 distinct CDR3 sequences, 15% to 20% observed once, and the top ten hold approximately 3.5%. This clonotype was detected many times. Its antigen is undetermined. Overall study results and limits: Compared with lymph nodes, tumors were less diverse; compared with nontumor tissue, more. Data only fit, rather than demonstrated, lymph node origin of most tumor T cells.

This chain uses TRBV7-9 with TRBJ2-2; D call uncertain. The source is a female donor with breast cancer. Some clones in this sample may be carry-over from other donors' samples. Sequenced input: axillary lymph node tissue. This CDR3 is CASSLEGVGGELFF. The CDR3 coding sequence is TGTGCCAGCAGCTTAGAGGGTGTTGGCGGGGAGCTGTTTTTT.